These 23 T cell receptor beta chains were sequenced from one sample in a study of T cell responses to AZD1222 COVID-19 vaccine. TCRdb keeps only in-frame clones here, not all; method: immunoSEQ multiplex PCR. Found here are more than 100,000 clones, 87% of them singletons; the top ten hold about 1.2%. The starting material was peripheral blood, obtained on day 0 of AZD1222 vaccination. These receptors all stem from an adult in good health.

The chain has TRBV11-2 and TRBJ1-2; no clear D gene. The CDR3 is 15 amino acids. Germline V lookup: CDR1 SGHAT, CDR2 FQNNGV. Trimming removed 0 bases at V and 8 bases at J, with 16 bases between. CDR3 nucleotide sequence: TGTGCCAGCAGCTTAGATCCGGATAGGTGGCGGGGCTACACCTTC. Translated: CASSLDPDRWRGYTF.

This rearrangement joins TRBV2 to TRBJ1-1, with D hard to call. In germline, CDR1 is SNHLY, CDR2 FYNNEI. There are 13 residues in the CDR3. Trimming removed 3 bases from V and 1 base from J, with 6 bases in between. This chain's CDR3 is CASSDWGNTEAFF. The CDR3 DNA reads TGTGCCAGCAGTGACTGGGGGAACACTGAAGCTTTCTTT.

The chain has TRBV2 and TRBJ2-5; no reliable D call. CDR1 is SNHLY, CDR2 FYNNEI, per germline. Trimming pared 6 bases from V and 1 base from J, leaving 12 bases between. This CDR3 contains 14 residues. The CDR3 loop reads CASRTARGQETQYF. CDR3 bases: TGTGCCAGCAGAACCGCTCGAGGCCAAGAGACCCAGTACTTC.

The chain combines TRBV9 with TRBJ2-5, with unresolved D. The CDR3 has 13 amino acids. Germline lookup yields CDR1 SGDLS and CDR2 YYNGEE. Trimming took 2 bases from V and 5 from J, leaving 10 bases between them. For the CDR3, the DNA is TGTGCCAGCAGCGTTGCCCCAATGGAGACCCAGTACTTC. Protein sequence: CASSVAPMETQYF.

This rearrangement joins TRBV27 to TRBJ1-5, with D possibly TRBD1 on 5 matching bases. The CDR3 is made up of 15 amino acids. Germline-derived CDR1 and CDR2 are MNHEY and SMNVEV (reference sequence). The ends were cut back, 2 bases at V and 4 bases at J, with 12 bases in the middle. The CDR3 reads CASSLVRGANQPQHF. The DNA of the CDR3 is TGTGCCAGCAGTTTAGTGAGAGGGGCTAATCAGCCCCAGCATTTT.

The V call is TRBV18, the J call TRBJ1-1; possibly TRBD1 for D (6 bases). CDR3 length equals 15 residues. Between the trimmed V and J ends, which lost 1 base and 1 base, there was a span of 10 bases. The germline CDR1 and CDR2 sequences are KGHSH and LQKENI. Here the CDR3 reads CASSPRKGGNTEAFF. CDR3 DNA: TGTGCCAGCTCACCACGGAAGGGGGGGAACACTGAAGCTTTCTTT. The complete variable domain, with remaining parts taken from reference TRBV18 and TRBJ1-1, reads NAGVMQNPRHLVRRRGQEARLRCSPMKGHSHVYWYRQLPEEGLKFMVYLQKENIIDESGMPKERFSAEFPKEGPSILRIQQVVRGDSAAYFCASSPRKGGNTEAFFGQGTRLTVV.

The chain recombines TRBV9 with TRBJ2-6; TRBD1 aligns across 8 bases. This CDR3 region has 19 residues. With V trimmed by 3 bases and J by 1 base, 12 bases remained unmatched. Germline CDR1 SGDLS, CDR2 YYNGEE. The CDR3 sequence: CASSDRAGTGLSGANVLTF. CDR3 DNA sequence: TGTGCCAGCAGCGATCGAGCCGGGACAGGATTATCTGGGGCCAACGTCCTGACTTTC.

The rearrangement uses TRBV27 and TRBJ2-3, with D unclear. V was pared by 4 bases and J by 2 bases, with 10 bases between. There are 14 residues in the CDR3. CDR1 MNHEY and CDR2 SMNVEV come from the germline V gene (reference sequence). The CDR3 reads CASSWKPTTDTQYF. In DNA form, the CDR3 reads TGTGCCAGCAGTTGGAAACCTACCACAGATACGCAGTATTTT.

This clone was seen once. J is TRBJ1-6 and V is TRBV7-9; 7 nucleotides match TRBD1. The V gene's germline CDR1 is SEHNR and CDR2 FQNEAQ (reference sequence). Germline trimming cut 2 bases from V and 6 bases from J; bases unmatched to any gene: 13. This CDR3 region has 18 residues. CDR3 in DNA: TGTGCCAGCAGCTTATTTTATTTGGGACAGCGAACTAATTCACCCCTCCACTTT. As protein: CASSLFYLGQRTNSPLHF.

CDR3 in DNA: TGTGCCAGTAGTATAGGGACAACCCGAGAGACCCAGTACTTC. Protein: CASSIGTTRETQYF. The gene calls are TRBV19 and TRBJ2-5; a possible D gene is TRBD1 (5 bases). There are 14 residues in the CDR3. Germline CDR1 is LNHDA and CDR2 is SQIVND (reference sequence). Trimming cost V 1 base and J 4 bases, with 10 bases left between them.

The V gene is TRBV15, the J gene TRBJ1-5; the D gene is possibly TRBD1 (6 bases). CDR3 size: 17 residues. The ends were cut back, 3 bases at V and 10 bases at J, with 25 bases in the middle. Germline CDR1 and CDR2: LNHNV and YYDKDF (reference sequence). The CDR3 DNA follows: TGTGCCACCAGCAGCCTCAGGGGTCAGCCCCAGCATTACCCCCAGCATTTT. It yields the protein CATSSLRGQPQHYPQHF.

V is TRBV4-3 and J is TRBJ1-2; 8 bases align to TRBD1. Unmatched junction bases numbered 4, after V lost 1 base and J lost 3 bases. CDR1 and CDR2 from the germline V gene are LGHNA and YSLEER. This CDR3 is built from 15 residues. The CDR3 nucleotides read TGCGCCAGCAGCCAAGTGGCAGGGGGCGACTATGGCTACACCTTC. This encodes CASSQVAGGDYGYTF.

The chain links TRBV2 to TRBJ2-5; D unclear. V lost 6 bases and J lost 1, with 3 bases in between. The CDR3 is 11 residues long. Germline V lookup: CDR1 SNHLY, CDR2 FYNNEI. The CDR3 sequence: CASSSQETQYF. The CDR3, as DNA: TGTGCCAGCAGCAGCCAAGAGACCCAGTACTTC.

As DNA, the CDR3 is TGTGCCAGCAGCCAACCATGGGGAGATAATGAAAAACTGTTTTTT. Protein: CASSQPWGDNEKLFF. The chain recombines TRBV3-1 (or the pseudogene TRBV3-2) with TRBJ1-4; no firm D call. Germline values: CDR1 LGHDT, CDR2 YNNKEL (reference sequence). V was shortened by 2 bases and J by 4 bases, with 11 bases between the two germline ends. The CDR3 length is 15 residues.

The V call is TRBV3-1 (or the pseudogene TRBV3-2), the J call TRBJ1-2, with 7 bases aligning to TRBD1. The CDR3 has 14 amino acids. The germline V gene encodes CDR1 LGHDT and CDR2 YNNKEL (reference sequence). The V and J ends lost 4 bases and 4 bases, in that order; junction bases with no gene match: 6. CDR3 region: CASSPADRSYGYTF. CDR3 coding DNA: TGTGCCAGCAGCCCCGCGGACAGGAGCTATGGCTACACCTTC.

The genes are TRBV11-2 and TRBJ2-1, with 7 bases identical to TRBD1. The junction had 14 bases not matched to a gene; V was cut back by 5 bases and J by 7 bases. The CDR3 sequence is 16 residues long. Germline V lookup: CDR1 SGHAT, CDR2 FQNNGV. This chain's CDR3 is CASSRGTVRGSNEQFF. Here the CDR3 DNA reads TGTGCCAGCAGCCGTGGGACAGTCCGAGGGTCGAATGAGCAGTTCTTC.

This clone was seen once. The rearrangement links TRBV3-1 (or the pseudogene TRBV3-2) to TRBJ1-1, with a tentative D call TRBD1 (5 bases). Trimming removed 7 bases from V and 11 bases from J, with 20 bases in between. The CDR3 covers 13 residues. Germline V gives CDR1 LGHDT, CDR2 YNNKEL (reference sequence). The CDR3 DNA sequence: TGTGCCAGCACCGATGGGGACTGGGCGAAGGCTTTCTTT. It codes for CASTDGDWAKAFF.

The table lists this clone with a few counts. In DNA form, the CDR3 reads TGTGCCAGCAGCGGATCCGGGACTAGGGCTTTCTACGAGCAGTACTTC. Translating it yields CASSGSGTRAFYEQYF. J is TRBJ2-7 and V is TRBV7-2; 8 bases are a match to TRBD2. The CDR3 totals 16 residues. Germline lookup yields CDR1 SGHTA and CDR2 FQGNSA. V was clipped by 5 bases and J by 3 bases; unmatched bases: 12.

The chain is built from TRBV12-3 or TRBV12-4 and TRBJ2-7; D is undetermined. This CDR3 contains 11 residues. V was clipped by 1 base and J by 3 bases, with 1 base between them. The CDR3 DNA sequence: TGTGCCAGCAGTTTAGTCTACGAGCAGTACTTC. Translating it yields CASSLVYEQYF.

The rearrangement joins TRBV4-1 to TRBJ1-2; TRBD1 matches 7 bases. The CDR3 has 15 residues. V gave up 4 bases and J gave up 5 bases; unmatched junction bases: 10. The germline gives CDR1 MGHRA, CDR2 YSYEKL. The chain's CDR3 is CASSPAIDRAYGYTF. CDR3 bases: TGCGCCAGCAGCCCCGCTATCGACAGGGCTTATGGCTACACCTTC.

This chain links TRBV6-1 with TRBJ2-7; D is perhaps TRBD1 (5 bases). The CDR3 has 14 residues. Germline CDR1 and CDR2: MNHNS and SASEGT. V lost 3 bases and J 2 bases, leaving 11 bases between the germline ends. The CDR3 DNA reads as TGTGCCAGCAGTGATGTGGACATTACCTACGAGCAGTACTTC. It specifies CASSDVDITYEQYF.

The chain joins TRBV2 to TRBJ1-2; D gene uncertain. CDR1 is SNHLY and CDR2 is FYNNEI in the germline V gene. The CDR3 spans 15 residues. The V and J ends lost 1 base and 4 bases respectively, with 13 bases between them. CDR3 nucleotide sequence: TGTGCCAGCAGTGAAGAGAGGGAACCTACCTATGGCTACACCTTC. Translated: CASSEEREPTYGYTF.

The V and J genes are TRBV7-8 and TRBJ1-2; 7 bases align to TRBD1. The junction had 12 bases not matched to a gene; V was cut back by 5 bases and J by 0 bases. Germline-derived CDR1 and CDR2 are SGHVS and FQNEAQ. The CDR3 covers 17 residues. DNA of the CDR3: TGTGCCAGCAGCCTACCGAGGGACAGTAATGCTAACTATGGCTACACCTTC. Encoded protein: CASSLPRDSNANYGYTF.